The subject of this entry is one T cell receptor (beta chain). After extraction with the RNeasy kit, about 0.45 to 1 ug of the RNA was reverse transcribed using random hexamers. One entry per CDR3 protein, called by TCRdb with MiXCR from the immunoSEQ multiplex PCR reads. The data contain approximately 160,000 distinct CDR3 sequences, around 90% of them seen just once; the ten biggest clones take up about 0.073%. Sequencing targeted TCR beta in blood CD8+ and CD4+ T cells. Bulk CD8+ and CD4+ cells came from magnetic negative isolation; CD8+ TEMRA by FACS. This CDR3 is 15 amino acids long. Trimming shortened V by 5 bases and J by 5 bases, and 15 bases separated the two germline ends. CDR1 SGHTA and CDR2 FQGNSA come from the germline V gene. This entry comes from a study of CD8 T cells in Susac syndrome.

This chain joins TRBV7-2 and TRBJ2-2; D tentatively reads TRBD1 or TRBD2 (7 bases each). The sample consisted of CD4+ T cells from PBMCs. This sequence was found in a human donor in good health. CDR3 nucleotides: TGTGCCAGCAGCCCCCGCAGGGGGGGGACCGGGGAGCTGTTTTTT. Translating gives CASSPRRGGTGELFF.